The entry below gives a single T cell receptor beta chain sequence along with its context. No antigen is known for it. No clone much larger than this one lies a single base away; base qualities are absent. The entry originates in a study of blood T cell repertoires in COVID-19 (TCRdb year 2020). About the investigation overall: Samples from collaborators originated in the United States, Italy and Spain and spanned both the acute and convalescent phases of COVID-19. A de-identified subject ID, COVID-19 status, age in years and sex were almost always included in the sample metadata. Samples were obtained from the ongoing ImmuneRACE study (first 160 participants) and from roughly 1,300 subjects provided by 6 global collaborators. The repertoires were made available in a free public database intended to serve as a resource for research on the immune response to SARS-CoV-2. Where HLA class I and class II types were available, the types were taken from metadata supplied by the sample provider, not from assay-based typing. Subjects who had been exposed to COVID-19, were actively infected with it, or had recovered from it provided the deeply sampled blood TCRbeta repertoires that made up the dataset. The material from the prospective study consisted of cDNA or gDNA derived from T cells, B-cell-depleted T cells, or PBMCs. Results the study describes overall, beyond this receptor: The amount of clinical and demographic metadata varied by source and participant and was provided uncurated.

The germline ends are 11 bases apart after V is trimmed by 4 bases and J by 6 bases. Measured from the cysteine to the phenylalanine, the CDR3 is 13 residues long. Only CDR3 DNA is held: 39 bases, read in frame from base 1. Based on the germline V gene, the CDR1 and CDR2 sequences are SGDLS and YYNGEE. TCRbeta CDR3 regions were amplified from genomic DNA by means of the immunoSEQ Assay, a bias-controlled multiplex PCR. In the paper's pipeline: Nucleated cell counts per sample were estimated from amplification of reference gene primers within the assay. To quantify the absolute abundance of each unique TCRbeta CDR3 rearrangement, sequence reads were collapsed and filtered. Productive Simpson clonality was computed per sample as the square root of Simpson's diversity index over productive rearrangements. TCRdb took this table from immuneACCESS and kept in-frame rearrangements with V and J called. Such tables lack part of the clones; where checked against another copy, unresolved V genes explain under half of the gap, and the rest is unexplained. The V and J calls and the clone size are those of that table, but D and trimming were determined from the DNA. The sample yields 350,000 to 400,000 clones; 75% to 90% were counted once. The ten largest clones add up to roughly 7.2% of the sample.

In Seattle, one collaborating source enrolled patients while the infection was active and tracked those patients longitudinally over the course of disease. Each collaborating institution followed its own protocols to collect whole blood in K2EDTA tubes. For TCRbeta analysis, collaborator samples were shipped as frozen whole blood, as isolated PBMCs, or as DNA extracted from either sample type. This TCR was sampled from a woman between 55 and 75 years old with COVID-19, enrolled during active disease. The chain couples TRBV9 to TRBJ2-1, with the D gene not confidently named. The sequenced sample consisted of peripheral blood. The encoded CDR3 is CASSQTEVNEQFF. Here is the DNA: TGTGCCAGCAGCCAGACCGAGGTCAATGAGCAGTTCTTC.